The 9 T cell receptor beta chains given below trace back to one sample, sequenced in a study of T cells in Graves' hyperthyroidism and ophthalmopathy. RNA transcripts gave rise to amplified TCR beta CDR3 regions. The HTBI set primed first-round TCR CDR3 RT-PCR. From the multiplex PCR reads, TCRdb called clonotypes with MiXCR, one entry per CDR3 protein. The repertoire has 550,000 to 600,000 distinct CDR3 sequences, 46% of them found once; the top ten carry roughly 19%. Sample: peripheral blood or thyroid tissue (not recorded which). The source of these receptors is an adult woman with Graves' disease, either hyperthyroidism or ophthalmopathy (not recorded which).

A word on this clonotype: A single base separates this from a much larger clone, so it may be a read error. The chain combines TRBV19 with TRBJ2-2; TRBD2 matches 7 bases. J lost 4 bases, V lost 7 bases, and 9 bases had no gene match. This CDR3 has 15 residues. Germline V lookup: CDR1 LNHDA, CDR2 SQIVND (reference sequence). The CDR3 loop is CASIDGRASTGELFF. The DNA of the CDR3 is TGTGCCAGTATAGATGGGAGGGCCTCCACCGGGGAGCTGTTTTTT.

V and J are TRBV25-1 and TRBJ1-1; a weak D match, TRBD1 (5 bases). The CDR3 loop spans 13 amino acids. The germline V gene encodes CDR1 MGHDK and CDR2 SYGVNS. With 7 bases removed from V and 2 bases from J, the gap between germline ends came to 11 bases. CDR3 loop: CASTGHPNTEAFF. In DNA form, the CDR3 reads TGTGCCAGCACAGGACACCCCAACACTGAAGCTTTCTTT.

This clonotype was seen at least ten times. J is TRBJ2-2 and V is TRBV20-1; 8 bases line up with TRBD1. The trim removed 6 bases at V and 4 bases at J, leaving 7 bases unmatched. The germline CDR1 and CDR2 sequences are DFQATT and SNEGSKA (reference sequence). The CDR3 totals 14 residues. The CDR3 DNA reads TGCAGTGCCATGGACAGGGAAATCACCGGGGAGCTGTTTTTT. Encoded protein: CSAMDREITGELFF.

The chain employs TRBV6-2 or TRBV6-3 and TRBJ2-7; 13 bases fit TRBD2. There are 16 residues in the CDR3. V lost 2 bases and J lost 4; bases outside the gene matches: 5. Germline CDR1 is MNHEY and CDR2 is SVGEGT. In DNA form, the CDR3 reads TGTGCCAGCAGTTACCCTGGACTAGCGGGAGTTTACGAGCAGTACTTC. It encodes CASSYPGLAGVYEQYF.

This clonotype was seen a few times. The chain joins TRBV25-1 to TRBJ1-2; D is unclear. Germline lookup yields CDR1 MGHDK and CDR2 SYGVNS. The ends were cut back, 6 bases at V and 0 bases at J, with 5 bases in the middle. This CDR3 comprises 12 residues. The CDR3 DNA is TGTGCCAGCAGGAATGCTAACTATGGCTACACCTTC. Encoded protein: CASRNANYGYTF.

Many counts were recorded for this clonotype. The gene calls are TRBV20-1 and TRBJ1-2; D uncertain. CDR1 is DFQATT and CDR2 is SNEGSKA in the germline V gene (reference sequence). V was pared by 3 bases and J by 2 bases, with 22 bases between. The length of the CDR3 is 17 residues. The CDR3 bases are TGCAGTGCTAGGTTAAGACTCGCACAAACCTCAAACTATGGCTACACCTTC. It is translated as CSARLRLAQTSNYGYTF.

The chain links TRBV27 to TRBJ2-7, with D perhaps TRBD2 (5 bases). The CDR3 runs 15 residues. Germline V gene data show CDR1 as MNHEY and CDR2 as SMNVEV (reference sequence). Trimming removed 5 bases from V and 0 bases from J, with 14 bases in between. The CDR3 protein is CASSPTYGLSYEQYF. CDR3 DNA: TGTGCCAGCAGTCCTACCTACGGACTCTCCTACGAGCAGTACTTC.

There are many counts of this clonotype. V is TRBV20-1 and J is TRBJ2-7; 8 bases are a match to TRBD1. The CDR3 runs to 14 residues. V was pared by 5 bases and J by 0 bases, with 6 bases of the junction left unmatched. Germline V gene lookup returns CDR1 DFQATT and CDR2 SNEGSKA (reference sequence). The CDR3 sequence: CSADGTGNSYEQYF. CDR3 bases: TGCAGTGCTGACGGGACAGGAAACTCCTACGAGCAGTACTTC.

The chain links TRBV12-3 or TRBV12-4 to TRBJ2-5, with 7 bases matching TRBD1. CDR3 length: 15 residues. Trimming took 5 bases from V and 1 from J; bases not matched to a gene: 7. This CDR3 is CASSLTGQLQETQYF. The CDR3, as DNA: TGTGCCAGCAGTCTCACGGGACAGCTCCAAGAGACCCAGTACTTC.